Each of the 9 T cell receptor beta chains below was sequenced from the same sample in a study of blood T cells in healthy people across ages. Sample-barcoded 5' priming and a J-beta primer mix drove a second PCR of about 6 to 12 cycles. Each CDR3 protein gets one entry after TCRdb re-called the 5' RACE reads with MiXCR. The data show about 1.8 million distinct CDR3 sequences, with 49% seen just once and 2.1% held by the top ten. The specimen was blood. These TCRs come from a middle-aged woman in good health.

The chain links TRBV20-1 to TRBJ2-4, with D perhaps matching TRBD1 (6 bases). With the DNA end fitting TRBJ2-5 better, the J assignment may be wrong. Germline CDR1 and CDR2: DFQATT and SNEGSKA (reference sequence). The CDR3 loop spans 12 amino acids. The CDR3 spells CSAPRGGQTQYF. In nucleotides, the CDR3 is TGCAGTGCCCCGAGAGGGGGACAGACCCAGTACTTC.

This clonotype was recorded a few times. The germline gene is not matched at one end of the junction; a read error may be the cause. The chain couples TRBV7-7 to TRBJ2-2, with 8 bases lining up with TRBD1. Germline values: CDR1 SSHAT, CDR2 FNYEAQ (reference sequence). The CDR3 consists of 17 residues. CDR3 region: CASSYGQGLGLTGELFF. CDR3 bases: TGTGCTAGCAGCTACGGACAGGGATTAGGATTGACCGGGGAGCTGTTTTTT.

The genes are TRBV4-1 and TRBJ1-6; perhaps TRBD1 as D (6 bases). The V gene's germline CDR1 is MGHRA and CDR2 YSYEKL. V was trimmed by 4 bases and J by 9 bases, leaving 19 bases between them. This CDR3 is built from 16 residues. The CDR3 DNA reads TGCGCCAGCAGCCCGCCTGGGGGCAGACTTTTTTCACCCCTCCACTTT. This translates into CASSPPGGRLFSPLHF.

There are a few counts of this clonotype. The genes are TRBV3-1 and TRBJ2-5, with TRBD1 as a possible D gene (5 bases). Looked up from germline, CDR1 is LGHDT and CDR2 is YNNKEL (reference sequence). V lost 4 bases and J 2 bases, leaving 11 bases between the germline ends. The CDR3 sequence is 14 residues long. The CDR3, as DNA: TGTGCCAGCAGCCGGCCGACAGTTCAAGAGACCCAGTACTTC. Amino acids: CASSRPTVQETQYF.

The rearrangement links TRBV6-2 or TRBV6-3 to TRBJ1-1; D not certain. Per germline, CDR1 MNHEY and CDR2 SVGEGT. Trimming took 8 bases from V and 3 from J, leaving 13 bases between them. The length of the CDR3 is 13 residues. CDR3 DNA: TGTGCCAGCGGGCTGGCTCGGCACACTGAAGCTTTCTTT. Translation gives CASGLARHTEAFF.

The V and J genes are TRBV6-6 and TRBJ2-1; a possible D gene is TRBD1 (5 bases). V was trimmed by 5 bases and J by 9 bases, leaving 23 bases between them. CDR3 size: 16 residues. CDR1 MNHNY and CDR2 SVGAGI come from the germline V gene (reference sequence). Here the CDR3 reads CASSPQDLINTAEQFF. For the CDR3, the DNA is TGTGCCAGCAGTCCACAGGATCTGATAAATACGGCTGAGCAGTTCTTC.

V usage is TRBV7-8 and J usage is TRBJ1-2; 7 bases are a match to TRBD1. The trim removed 1 base at V and 8 bases at J, leaving 4 bases unmatched. Per the germline V gene, CDR1 is SGHVS and CDR2 is FQNEAQ. There are 13 residues in the CDR3. The CDR3 region is CASSLEGAQGYTF. CDR3 in DNA: TGTGCCAGCAGCTTAGAGGGGGCGCAGGGCTACACCTTC. Full variable domain (outside the CDR3, taken from reference TRBV7-8 and TRBJ1-2): GAGVSQSPRYKVAKRGQDVALRCDPISGHVSLFWYQQALGQGPEFLTYFQNEAQLDKSGLPSDRFFAERPEGSVSTLKIQRTQQEDSAVYLCASSLEGAQGYTFGSGTRLTVV.

This clonotype was picked up a small number of times. The genes are TRBV10-3 and TRBJ1-5; no definite D call. Germline CDR1 ENHRY, CDR2 SYGVKD. V was cut by 0 bases and J by 2 bases, with 11 bases left in between. This CDR3 contains 16 residues. CDR3 nucleotides: TGTGCCATCAGTGAGTCGAGCAGAGATGGCAATCAGCCCCAGCATTTT. It yields the protein CAISESSRDGNQPQHF.

The chain is built from TRBV5-1 and TRBJ2-6; 7 bases fit TRBD1. V shed 4 bases and J 3 bases; nucleotides not matched to a gene: 13. In germline, CDR1 is SGHRS, CDR2 YFSETQ. The CDR3 is 18 amino acids. The CDR3 DNA is TGCGCCAGCAGCCTCGATGAAGGGGGCAGGTTTGGGGCCAACGTCCTGACTTTC. Its protein product is CASSLDEGGRFGANVLTF. Supplemented by reference TRBV5-1 and TRBJ2-6, the full variable domain reads KAGVTQTPRYLIKTRGQQVTLSCSPISGHRSVSWYQQTPGQGLQFLFEYFSETQRNKGNFPGRFSGRQFSNSRSEMNVSTLELGDSALYLCASSLDEGGRFGANVLTFGAGSRLTVL.